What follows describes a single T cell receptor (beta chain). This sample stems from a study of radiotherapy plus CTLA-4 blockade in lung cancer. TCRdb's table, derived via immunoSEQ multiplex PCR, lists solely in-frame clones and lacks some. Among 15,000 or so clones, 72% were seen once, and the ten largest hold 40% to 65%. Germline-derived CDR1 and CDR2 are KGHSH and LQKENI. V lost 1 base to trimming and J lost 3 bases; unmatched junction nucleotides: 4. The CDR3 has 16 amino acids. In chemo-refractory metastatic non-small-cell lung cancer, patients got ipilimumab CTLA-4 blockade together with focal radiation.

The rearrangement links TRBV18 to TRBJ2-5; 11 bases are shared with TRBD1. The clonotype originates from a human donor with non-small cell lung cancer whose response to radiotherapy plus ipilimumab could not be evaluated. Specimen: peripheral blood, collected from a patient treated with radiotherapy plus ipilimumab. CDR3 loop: CASSPLGQGAEETQYF. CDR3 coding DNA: TGTGCCAGCTCACCACTCGGACAGGGGGCGGAAGAGACCCAGTACTTC.